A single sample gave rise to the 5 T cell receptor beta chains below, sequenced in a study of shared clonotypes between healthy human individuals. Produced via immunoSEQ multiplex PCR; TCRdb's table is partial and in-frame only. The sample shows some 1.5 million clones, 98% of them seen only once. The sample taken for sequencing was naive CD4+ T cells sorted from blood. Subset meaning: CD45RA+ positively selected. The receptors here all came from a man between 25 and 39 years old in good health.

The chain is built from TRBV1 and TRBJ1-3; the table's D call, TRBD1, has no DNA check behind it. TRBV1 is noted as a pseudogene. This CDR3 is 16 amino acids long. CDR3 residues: CTSSLPDRTSGNTIYF. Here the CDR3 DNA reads TGCACCAGCAGCTTACCGGACAGAACCTCTGGAAACACCATATATTTT.

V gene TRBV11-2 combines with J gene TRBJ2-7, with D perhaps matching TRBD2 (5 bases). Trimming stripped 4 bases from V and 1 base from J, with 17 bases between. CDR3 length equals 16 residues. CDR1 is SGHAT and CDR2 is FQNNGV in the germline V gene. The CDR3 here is CASSSSVDWQSYEQYF. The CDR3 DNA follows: TGTGCCAGCAGCTCCTCAGTGGACTGGCAATCCTACGAGCAGTACTTC.

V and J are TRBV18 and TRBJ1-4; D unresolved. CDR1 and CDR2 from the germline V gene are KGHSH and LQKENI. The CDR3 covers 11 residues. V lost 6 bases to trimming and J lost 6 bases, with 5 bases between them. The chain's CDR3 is CASSLHEKLFF. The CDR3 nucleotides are TGTGCCAGCTCTTTACATGAAAAACTGTTTTTT. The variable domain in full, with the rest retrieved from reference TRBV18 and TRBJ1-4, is NAGVMQNPRHLVRRRGQEARLRCSPMKGHSHVYWYRQLPEEGLKFMVYLQKENIIDESGMPKERFSAEFPKEGPSILRIQQVVRGDSAAYFCASSLHEKLFFGSGTQLSVL.

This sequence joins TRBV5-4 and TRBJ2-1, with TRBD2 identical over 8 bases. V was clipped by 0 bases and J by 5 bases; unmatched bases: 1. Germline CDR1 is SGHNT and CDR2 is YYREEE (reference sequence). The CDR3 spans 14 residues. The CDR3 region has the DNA TGTGCCAGCAGCTTGGAACTAGCGGACAATGAGCAGTTCTTC. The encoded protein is CASSLELADNEQFF.

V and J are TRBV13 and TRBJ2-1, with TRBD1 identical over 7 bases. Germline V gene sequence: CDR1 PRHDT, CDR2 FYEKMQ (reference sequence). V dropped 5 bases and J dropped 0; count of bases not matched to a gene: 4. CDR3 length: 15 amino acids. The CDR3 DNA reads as TGTGCCAGCAGCGAGGGACAGAGCTCCTACAATGAGCAGTTCTTC. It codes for CASSEGQSSYNEQFF.